This TCR beta chain was profiled in a study of response to subunit inactivated influenza vaccine. Germline V CDR1 and CDR2: ENHRY, SYGVKD. CDR3 size: 14 residues. About this clonotype: A much larger clone differs by one base, so this may be a read error.

TCRdb reanalysed the RT-PCR reads using MiXCR and keeps one entry per CDR3 protein. The sample contains 200,000 to 250,000 distinct CDR3 sequences, 12% of which appear only once. The specimen was non-naive T cells sorted from PBMCs, collected approximately 15 days before vaccination. The TCR sequence derives from a man between 45 and 60 years old who received an inactivated influenza vaccine. The chain employs TRBV10-3 and TRBJ2-7; D uncertain. CDR3 DNA: TGTTCCATCAGTGAGTCAAGGGTCTCCTACGAGCAGTACTTC. It codes for CSISESRVSYEQYF.